This T cell receptor beta chain was recorded in a study of CD8+CD57+ T cells in acquired aplastic anemia. Profiles of TCR beta VDJ and CDR3 were generated from a genomic DNA template. MiXCR, run by TCRdb on the reads, gives a single entry per CDR3 protein. There are hundreds of thousands of distinct CDR3 sequences in the sample; 60% to 80% occur only once, and 4% lies in the top ten. The length of the CDR3 is 12 residues. Deletions cut 1 base from V and 15 bases from J, with 13 bases between. Germline assignment: CDR1 SGHTA and CDR2 FQGNSA. This receptor was taken from a human donor in good health, serving as a control. Input material: sorted CD4+, CD8+, or CD8+CD57+ T cells (not recorded which) from PBMCs. J is TRBJ2-1 and V is TRBV7-2; D gene unclear. DNA of the CDR3: TGTGCCAGCAGCTTAGACTGGGTAGAAGCGTTCTTC. Protein product: CASSLDWVEAFF.